This T cell receptor beta chain originates from a study of blood T cell repertoires in COVID-19. Sequencing used immunoSEQ multiplex PCR; TCRdb keeps in-frame clones, though not all of them. This sample carries approximately 180,000 clones, roughly 88% of them seen once, and the ten largest clones take 6.5% to 8.5%. The clonotype originates from a woman between 40 and 50 years old with COVID-19, enrolled during active disease. Material for sequencing was peripheral blood.

CDR3 region: CASSQEPSGHPYNEQFF. In DNA, the CDR3 is TGTGCCAGCAGCCAAGAACCTAGCGGACACCCTTACAATGAGCAGTTCTTC. The genes are TRBV4-2 and TRBJ2-1, with 7 bases identical to TRBD2. The CDR3 is 17 amino acids. Germline trimming cut 0 bases from V and 4 bases from J; bases unmatched to any gene: 9. The V gene's germline CDR1 is LGHNA and CDR2 YNFKEQ.